The 28 T cell receptor beta chains below come from one sample, sequenced in a study of blood T cell repertoires in COVID-19. Profiling relied on immunoSEQ multiplex PCR, and the TCRdb table lists in-frame clones only, not all of them. Among about 210,000 clones listed, 81% were seen once. The sequencing sample was made of PBMCs or T cells enriched from blood (not recorded which). These receptors were taken from a woman between 50 and 59 years old with acute COVID-19.

The rearrangement uses TRBV4-3 and TRBJ2-2, with D possibly TRBD2 on 5 matching bases. The CDR3 loop spans 14 amino acids. Trimming shortened V by 4 bases and J by 6 bases, and 12 bases separated the two germline ends. CDR1 is LGHNA, CDR2 YSLEER, per germline. The CDR3 region has the DNA TGCGCCAGCAGCCTATCGACGGGGTCCGGGGAGCTGTTTTTT. Translation gives CASSLSTGSGELFF.

This chain uses TRBV7-2 with TRBJ2-3, with D tentatively TRBD1 (5 bases). The V gene's germline CDR1 is SGHTA and CDR2 FQGNSA. This CDR3 region has 15 residues. The V end lost 5 bases, the J end lost 4 bases, and 16 bases lay between the germline ends. In nucleotides, the CDR3 is TGTGCCAGCAGCCCTATGGCGTCAGGGTCAGATACGCAGTATTTT. Protein sequence: CASSPMASGSDTQYF.

V and J are TRBV4-1 and TRBJ2-5; D not certain. The CDR3 totals 15 residues. CDR1 MGHRA and CDR2 YSYEKL come from the germline V gene. V gave up 3 bases and J gave up 1 base, with 12 bases separating them. The CDR3 DNA reads TGCGCCAGCAGCCAGTACGCAGACTCCCAAGAGACCCAGTACTTC. It encodes CASSQYADSQETQYF.

V is TRBV6-5 and J is TRBJ1-2, with D hard to call. The V gene lost 0 bases and the J gene lost 8 bases, with 16 bases spanning the gap. Looked up from germline, CDR1 is MNHEY and CDR2 is SVGAGI. The CDR3 spans 15 residues. CDR3 bases: TGTGCCAGCAGTTACTCGCCAACCCTCGGGAGAGGCTACACCTTC. It translates to CASSYSPTLGRGYTF.

The V and J genes are TRBV7-9 and TRBJ2-1, with TRBD2 matching 8 bases. Germline CDR1 SEHNR, CDR2 FQNEAQ (reference sequence). With 1 base clipped from V and 0 bases from J, the junction kept 5 bases outside the gene matches. CDR3 size: 17 residues. Written as DNA, the CDR3 is TGTGCCAGCAGCTTAGTAGCGGGGCTTAGCTCCTACAATGAGCAGTTCTTC. Its protein is CASSLVAGLSSYNEQFF.

This clone was seen only once. This sequence joins TRBV7-2 and TRBJ2-7; tentative D call: TRBD2 (5 bases). V lost 4 bases and J 3 bases, leaving 22 bases between the germline ends. CDR1 and CDR2 (germline): SGHTA, FQGNSA. The CDR3 sequence is 17 residues long. Written as DNA, the CDR3 is TGTGCCAGCAGCTCCTCCACCACACGGGGAACCCTCTACGAGCAGTACTTC. Translated, it gives CASSSSTTRGTLYEQYF.

V gene TRBV6-2 or TRBV6-3 combines with J gene TRBJ2-1, with 10 bases lining up with TRBD1. With 4 bases clipped from V and 7 bases from J, the junction kept 10 bases outside the gene matches. There are 16 residues in the CDR3. The germline CDR1 and CDR2 sequences are MNHEY and SVGEGT. CDR3 amino acids: CASSSRQGAATNEQFF. CDR3 sequence (DNA): TGTGCCAGCAGTTCTAGACAGGGGGCTGCGACGAATGAGCAGTTCTTC.

J is TRBJ1-1 and V is TRBV19, with D uncertain. Trimming took 9 bases from V and 0 from J, leaving 14 bases between them. CDR3 length equals 14 residues. Germline V gives CDR1 LNHDA, CDR2 SQIVND (reference sequence). CDR3 nucleotide sequence: TGTGCCAGCTGGAGCGGCCACCTGAACACTGAAGCTTTCTTT. Protein: CASWSGHLNTEAFF.

This clone was seen a few times. The chain couples TRBV11-2 to TRBJ1-3; D is ambiguous. CDR1 is SGHAT and CDR2 is FQNNGV in the germline V gene. There are 14 residues in the CDR3. Trimming removed 1 base from V and 4 bases from J, with 8 bases in between. CDR3 coding DNA: TGTGCCAGCAGCTTAGGCGGTTTGGGAAACACCATATATTTT. This sequence encodes CASSLGGLGNTIYF.

The CDR3: CASSQDWTRGAPDEQFF. The CDR3 nucleotides are TGCGCCAGCAGCCAAGATTGGACTCGGGGGGCCCCCGATGAGCAGTTCTTC. The V call is TRBV4-3, the J call TRBJ2-1; tentatively, D is TRBD2 (7 bases). V was pared by 0 bases and J by 8 bases, with 20 bases between. This CDR3 has 17 amino acids. Germline CDR1 is LGHNA and CDR2 is YSLEER.

J is TRBJ1-3 and V is TRBV12-3 or TRBV12-4; the match to TRBD1 covers 7 bases. There are 13 residues in the CDR3. The V gene end was trimmed by 6 bases and the J gene end by 3 bases; junction bases not matched to a gene: 2. CDR3 sequence (DNA): TGTGCCAGCAGGGCAGGGGGTGGAAACACCATATATTTT. Its protein is CASRAGGGNTIYF.

The rearrangement joins TRBV20-1 to TRBJ2-1; 8 positions agree with TRBD2. The CDR3 covers 14 residues. J lost 0 bases, V lost 6 bases, and 4 bases had no gene match. Germline V lookup: CDR1 DFQATT, CDR2 SNEGSKA (reference sequence). The CDR3 nucleotides read TGCAGTGCCAGTAGCGGGAACTCCTACAATGAGCAGTTCTTC. Translating it yields CSASSGNSYNEQFF.

This CDR3 reads CASSLALGQHNEQFF. CDR3 nucleotide sequence: TGTGCCAGCAGCTTAGCCCTGGGACAGCACAATGAGCAGTTCTTC. The rearrangement links TRBV7-6 to TRBJ2-1; 7 bases are a match to TRBD1. V was clipped by 0 bases and J by 5 bases; unmatched bases: 4. This CDR3 has 15 residues. CDR1 and CDR2 (germline): SGHVS, FNYEAQ.

Of note for this clone: One junction end disagrees with the germline gene, perhaps due to a read error. The chain couples TRBV5-1 to TRBJ1-4; D is uncertain. The CDR3 runs 16 residues. CDR1 and CDR2 (germline): SGHRS, YFSETQ. CDR3 DNA: TGCGCCAGCAGGTTGGGCTCTCAGGCCCTTAATGAAAAACTGTTTTTT. It translates to CASRLGSQALNEKLFF.

This chain joins TRBV28 and TRBJ2-7; D is unresolved. The CDR3 contains 11 residues. Germline-derived CDR1 and CDR2 are MDHEN and SYDVKM. The V end lost 4 bases, the J end lost 7 bases, and 8 bases lay between the germline ends. As DNA, the CDR3 is TGTGCCAGCAGTTCGGTGTGGGAGCAGTACTTC. Its translation: CASSSVWEQYF.

J is TRBJ1-5 and V is TRBV30, with D unresolved. Germline-derived CDR1 and CDR2 are GTSNPN and SVGIG (reference sequence). CDR3 length equals 14 residues. V was trimmed by 4 bases and J by 0 bases, leaving 10 bases between them. CDR3 region: CAWNTQNSNQPQHF. The CDR3 bases are TGTGCCTGGAACACACAGAATAGCAATCAGCCCCAGCATTTT.

The chain combines TRBV5-1 with TRBJ1-2; D call uncertain. Trimming removed 2 bases from V and 3 bases from J, with 5 bases in between. This CDR3 has 12 residues. Germline V lookup: CDR1 SGHRS, CDR2 YFSETQ. For the CDR3, the DNA is TGCGCCAGCAGCTTCGGAGACTATGGCTACACCTTC. Protein sequence: CASSFGDYGYTF.

With regard to this clone: Other DNA sequences in the same sample also yield this CDR3. This chain uses TRBV7-2 with TRBJ2-5; TRBD2 matches at 9 bases. The junction had 4 bases not matched to a gene; V was cut back by 2 bases and J by 0 bases. Germline V gene data show CDR1 as SGHTA and CDR2 as FQGNSA. The length of the CDR3 is 16 residues. DNA of the CDR3: TGTGCCAGCAGCTTATTAGGACTAGCGAACCAAGAGACCCAGTACTTC. This codes for CASSLLGLANQETQYF. Looking up the rest from reference TRBV7-2 and TRBJ2-5 gives the full variable domain: GAGVSQSPSNKVTEKGKDVELRCDPISGHTALYWYRQSLGQGLEFLIYFQGNSAPDKSGLPSDRFSAERTGGSVSTLTIQRTQQEDSAVYLCASSLLGLANQETQYFGPGTRLLVL.

The rearrangement uses TRBV7-9 and TRBJ1-1; 8 bases line up with TRBD1. V trimming: 3 bases; J trimming: 7 bases; junction bases outside the gene matches: 7. CDR1 SEHNR and CDR2 FQNEAQ come from the germline V gene (reference sequence). This CDR3 region has 14 residues. The DNA for the CDR3 is TGTGCCAGCAGCTTGGCTGACAGGGGAAATGAAGCTTTCTTT. Protein sequence: CASSLADRGNEAFF.

The chain employs TRBV29-1 and TRBJ2-7, with D unclear. Germline V gene sequence: CDR1 SQVTM, CDR2 ANQGSEA. The CDR3 has 13 amino acids. Trimming pared 3 bases from V and 6 bases from J, leaving 15 bases between. The CDR3 region is CSVDFQVPGEQYF. For the CDR3, the DNA is TGCAGCGTTGACTTCCAGGTTCCCGGCGAGCAGTACTTC.

The chain links TRBV19 to TRBJ2-4, with D maybe TRBD1 (6 bases). The CDR3 covers 15 residues. Deletions cut 3 bases from V and 1 base from J, with 10 bases between. The germline CDR1 and CDR2 sequences are LNHDA and SQIVND (reference sequence). Written as DNA, the CDR3 is TGTGCCAGTAGTATCTCAGGGGTCGCCAAAAACATTCAGTACTTC. This encodes CASSISGVAKNIQYF.

The gene calls are TRBV21-1 and TRBJ2-2; the D call TRBD2 from the table was never checked on the DNA. TRBV21-1 is termed a pseudogene. CDR3 size: 15 residues. The chain's CDR3 is CASSKAGLNTGELFF. CDR3 bases: TGTGCCAGCAGCAAAGCGGGACTGAACACCGGGGAGCTGTTTTTT.

The chain joins TRBV7-2 to TRBJ2-2; no clear D. The CDR3 spans 14 residues. V lost 1 base and J 6 bases, leaving 9 bases between the germline ends. Germline values: CDR1 SGHTA, CDR2 FQGNSA. CDR3 bases: TGTGCCAGCAGCTTAGTTTTGCAGGCCGGGGAGCTGTTTTTT. Protein: CASSLVLQAGELFF.

The CDR3 DNA is TGTGCCAGCAGTCAGAGTGGACTTAGCAATCAGCCCCAGCATTTT. Translating gives CASSQSGLSNQPQHF. V usage is TRBV6-2 or TRBV6-3 and J usage is TRBJ1-5, with D uncertain. The germline V gene has CDR1 MNHEY and CDR2 SVGEGT. CDR3 length equals 15 residues. Trimming shortened V by 5 bases and J by 0 bases, and 11 bases separated the two germline ends.

The CDR3 spells CASSPGTSGGIGETQYF. In DNA form, the CDR3 reads TGTGCCAGCAGCCCTGGGACTAGCGGGGGAATAGGAGAGACCCAGTACTTC. This chain links TRBV13 with TRBJ2-5; 14 nucleotides match TRBD2. This CDR3 spans 17 amino acids. With 5 bases clipped from V and 4 bases from J, the junction kept 9 bases outside the gene matches. CDR1 and CDR2 (germline): PRHDT, FYEKMQ (reference sequence).

This clone was recorded once. V usage is TRBV2 and J usage is TRBJ2-7, with TRBD2 identical over 15 bases. The CDR3 totals 15 residues. Germline CDR1 is SNHLY and CDR2 is FYNNEI. The junction had 4 bases not matched to a gene; V was cut back by 6 bases and J by 4 bases. The CDR3 region has the DNA TGTGCCAGCAGCCGGACTAGCGGGGGGGCGTACGAGCAGTACTTC. Protein: CASSRTSGGAYEQYF.

This chain joins TRBV19 and TRBJ1-2; 9 bases align to TRBD1. This CDR3 has 17 amino acids. Germline-derived CDR1 and CDR2 are LNHDA and SQIVND (reference sequence). V lost 5 bases and J lost 4; bases outside the gene matches: 14. CDR3 sequence reads: CASSPRTGAELGYGYTF. For the CDR3, the DNA is TGTGCCAGTAGTCCCCGGACAGGGGCAGAGTTGGGCTATGGCTACACCTTC.

The chain couples TRBV5-1 to TRBJ2-2; TRBD1 agrees at 7 bases. The CDR3 consists of 15 residues. V dropped 2 bases and J dropped 7; count of bases not matched to a gene: 8. The germline V gene has CDR1 SGHRS and CDR2 YFSETQ. CDR3 loop: CASSFLEGAIGELFF. In nucleotides, the CDR3 is TGCGCCAGCAGCTTTTTAGAGGGGGCTATCGGGGAGCTGTTTTTT.